This T cell receptor (beta chain) was obtained from a study of T-cell reconstitution after alpha-beta-depleted transplantation in children. Whole-study findings and limits: Recipient T cells and thymic progenitors that survived were the source of the high TCRbeta diversity seen at day 60 in some patients. Counts and diversity of T cells one year after transplant came mostly from newly produced T cells. Alpha-beta T cells present about two months after transplant were reported to originate from several hundred expanded graft clones.

In its sample, this clonotype was seen a few times. The antigen remains unidentified. Preparing the TCRbeta library involved the use of unique molecular identifiers. TCRdb re-called the PCR reads through MiXCR, storing one row per CDR3 protein. The sample carries about 460,000 distinct CDR3 sequences, over 10% recorded once. Germline CDR1 reads SGHAT; CDR2 reads FQNNGV. The CDR3 sequence is 16 residues long. Trimming removed 5 bases from V and 0 bases from J; junction bases left unmatched: 7. This chain joins TRBV11-2 and TRBJ1-1; the match to TRBD1 covers 9 bases. This TCR came from a female patient aged 2 to 10 who had a stem cell transplant for aplastic anemia, so the T cells may come from the graft donor. This sample comprised PBMCs, mostly from graft donor cells, obtained 180 days after TCRalphabeta/CD19-depleted stem cell transplant. The CDR3 DNA is TGTGCCAGCAGCCCCGGGACAGGGCAAATGAACACTGAAGCTTTCTTT. Residues: CASSPGTGQMNTEAFF.